The 21 T cell receptor beta chains below come from one sample, sequenced in a study of shared clonotypes between healthy human individuals (dated by TCRdb to about 2020). The receptor library was made with the immunoSEQ multiplex PCR assay. Here the immuneACCESS table is served through TCRdb, limited to in-frame sequences with V and J called. Missing clones are a known gap in these copies; in checked studies unresolved V genes cover under half, and the rest lacks a known reason. In all, the sample holds some 1,600,000 clones, and 95% to 99% of those were seen once. The top ten clones comprise around 0.45% of the sample. Sample: naive CD4+ T cells sorted from blood. The sample's cell subset or site label is to be understood as: CD45RA+ positively selected. These TCRs come from a young man in good health.

J is TRBJ2-1 and V is TRBV7-2; TRBD1 matches at 8 bases. Per germline, CDR1 SGHTA and CDR2 FQGNSA. V gave up 5 bases and J gave up 6 bases; unmatched junction bases: 6. The CDR3 extends over 14 amino acids. The CDR3 nucleotides read TGTGCCAGCAGCCCTCGGACAGGGTTCAATGAGCAGTTCTTC. Protein product: CASSPRTGFNEQFF.

V gene TRBV28 combines with J gene TRBJ2-7; possible D gene TRBD1, 6 bases. The CDR3 totals 12 residues. Trimming took off 6 bases at V and 5 bases at J, with 11 bases between the two ends. The V gene's germline CDR1 is MDHEN and CDR2 SYDVKM. The DNA for the CDR3 is TGTGCCAGCAGGGCAGGGGCCCACGAGCAGTACTTC. This encodes CASRAGAHEQYF.

The chain is built from TRBV27 and TRBJ2-7; D is ambiguous. CDR1 is MNHEY and CDR2 is SMNVEV in the germline V gene (reference sequence). V was trimmed by 3 bases and J by 0 bases, leaving 12 bases between them. CDR3 size: 15 residues. The CDR3 region has the DNA TGTGCCAGCAGTTTCACGCCGTCGAGCTCCTACGAGCAGTACTTC. Amino acids: CASSFTPSSSYEQYF.

V and J are TRBV29-1 and TRBJ2-7; 12 bases line up with TRBD2. V lost 6 bases and J lost 4; bases outside the gene matches: 7. CDR3 size: 14 residues. Germline CDR1 reads SQVTM; CDR2 reads ANQGSEA. The CDR3 loop is CSVGGGLAGYEQYF. The CDR3 nucleotides read TGCAGCGTCGGCGGGGGACTAGCGGGTTACGAGCAGTACTTC.

The rearrangement joins TRBV2 to TRBJ2-5; D is unclear. The germline CDR1 and CDR2 sequences are SNHLY and FYNNEI. The CDR3 covers 14 residues. Trimming took off 1 base at V and 5 bases at J, with 11 bases between the two ends. The CDR3 coding sequence is TGTGCCAGCAGTGAAGGTTCAGGTATGGAGACCCAGTACTTC. This translates into CASSEGSGMETQYF.

The rearrangement links TRBV11-2 to TRBJ2-1; D not resolved. The V and J ends lost 8 bases and 4 bases respectively, with 18 bases between them. Germline CDR1 SGHAT, CDR2 FQNNGV. The CDR3 extends over 15 amino acids. CDR3 in amino acids: CASSPRTPQYNEQFF. CDR3 nucleotide sequence: TGTGCCAGCTCGCCCCGGACCCCTCAATACAATGAGCAGTTCTTC.

This chain uses TRBV9 with TRBJ2-2, with 8 bases identical to TRBD1. V lost 5 bases, J lost 6 bases, and 9 bases stayed unmatched. The germline CDR1 and CDR2 sequences are SGDLS and YYNGEE. The CDR3 consists of 15 residues. CDR3 sequence: CASREKLQGAGELFF. The CDR3 bases are TGTGCCAGCAGGGAAAAACTACAGGGGGCCGGGGAGCTGTTTTTT.

The chain links TRBV2 to TRBJ2-7; tentative D call: TRBD2 (6 bases). The CDR3 is 14 residues long. Germline CDR1 and CDR2: SNHLY and FYNNEI. Trimming cost V 7 bases and J 4 bases, with 17 bases left between them. In DNA form, the CDR3 reads TGTGCCAGCATCGGAGGAGGGATGCCGTACGAGCAGTACTTC. It is translated as CASIGGGMPYEQYF.

This clone was recorded only once. The genes are TRBV27 and TRBJ2-7; D call uncertain. From germline, CDR1 is MNHEY and CDR2 SMNVEV (reference sequence). The CDR3 has 14 amino acids. V lost 6 bases, J lost 2 bases, and 14 bases lay in between. As DNA, the CDR3 is TGTGCCAGCAGCAGCCCCCCCAACCCCTACGAGCAGTACTTC. As protein: CASSSPPNPYEQYF.

The genes are TRBV7-8 and TRBJ2-3; the match to TRBD2 covers 7 bases. With 1 base clipped from V and 4 bases from J, the junction kept 11 bases outside the gene matches. Germline lookup yields CDR1 SGHVS and CDR2 FQNEAQ. The CDR3 totals 17 residues. CDR3 protein: CASSLVGREIAADTQYF. CDR3 nucleotides: TGTGCCAGCAGCTTAGTAGGGCGGGAGATAGCCGCAGATACGCAGTATTTT.

V gene TRBV9 combines with J gene TRBJ2-7; D is unclear. V was clipped by 4 bases and J by 4 bases, with 24 bases between them. The germline V gene has CDR1 SGDLS and CDR2 YYNGEE. The CDR3 extends over 17 amino acids. The DNA of the CDR3 is TGTGCCAGCAGCAGTTCCAATGCCACACTGTTAAATTACGAGCAGTACTTC. Protein: CASSSSNATLLNYEQYF.

This chain uses TRBV5-1 with TRBJ2-1, with 9 bases that match TRBD2. V trimming: 3 bases; J trimming: 0 bases; junction bases outside the gene matches: 7. This CDR3 region has 17 residues. Germline V gene lookup returns CDR1 SGHRS and CDR2 YFSETQ. The CDR3 DNA follows: TGCGCCAGCAGCTGGAGCGGGAGGAAGAGCTCCTACAATGAGCAGTTCTTC. Its translation is CASSWSGRKSSYNEQFF.

The chain carries TRBV5-6 and TRBJ2-7; D perhaps matches TRBD2 (6 bases). This CDR3 comprises 15 residues. V lost 6 bases to trimming and J lost 6 bases, with 22 bases between them. Germline assignment: CDR1 SGHDT and CDR2 YYEEEE. Here the CDR3 DNA reads TGTGCCAGCACCCCTTGGGCGGGACCGCGGATCGAGCAGTACTTC. Its translation: CASTPWAGPRIEQYF.

Remarks on this clone: The sample carries other DNA sequences with the same CDR3. J is TRBJ2-1 and V is TRBV5-1; no clear D gene. V dropped 4 bases and J dropped 6 bases, with 11 bases sitting between them. Germline CDR1 reads SGHRS; CDR2 reads YFSETQ. The CDR3 contains 13 residues. Here the CDR3 DNA reads TGCGCCAGCAGCCCGTCCCCGGGCAATGAGCAGTTCTTC. It yields the protein CASSPSPGNEQFF.

J is TRBJ1-2 and V is TRBV9; D is undetermined. CDR3 size: 13 residues. The germline V gene has CDR1 SGDLS and CDR2 YYNGEE. Deletions cut 3 bases from V and 4 bases from J, with 10 bases between. In nucleotides, the CDR3 is TGTGCCAGCAGCGAACGGGCGGGCTATGGCTACACCTTC. This gives the protein CASSERAGYGYTF.

This chain joins TRBV5-1 and TRBJ1-3; D might be TRBD1 (5 bases). The CDR3 is 16 amino acids. The V and J ends lost 4 bases and 0 bases respectively, with 14 bases between them. From germline, CDR1 is SGHRS and CDR2 YFSETQ. This CDR3 reads CASSRTGDDSGNTIYF. The CDR3 DNA reads TGCGCCAGCAGCCGGACCGGGGACGACTCTGGAAACACCATATATTTT.

J is TRBJ1-5 and V is TRBV11-2; D perhaps matches TRBD1 (5 bases). The CDR3 has 13 amino acids. The V gene lost 6 bases and the J gene lost 4 bases, with 10 bases spanning the gap. Germline-derived CDR1 and CDR2 are SGHAT and FQNNGV. As DNA, the CDR3 is TGTGCCAGCAGTTTGACAGCAAATCAGCCCCAGCATTTT. Protein product: CASSLTANQPQHF.

This chain joins TRBV28 and TRBJ1-2, with D perhaps matching TRBD1 (5 bases). V was clipped by 2 bases and J by 3 bases, with 10 bases between them. The CDR3 contains 14 residues. Germline V gene sequence: CDR1 MDHEN, CDR2 SYDVKM. In DNA form, the CDR3 reads TGTGCCAGCAGTTTACTGGGGGTTGACTATGGCTACACCTTC. Protein sequence: CASSLLGVDYGYTF.

The V and J genes are TRBV19 and TRBJ2-3; D may be TRBD1 (5 bases). Germline-derived CDR1 and CDR2 are LNHDA and SQIVND (reference sequence). The CDR3 is made up of 12 amino acids. With 6 bases removed from V and 10 bases from J, the gap between germline ends came to 14 bases. As DNA, the CDR3 is TGTGCCAGTAGCCCAAAAGGGGCTGCGCAGTATTTT. Translating it yields CASSPKGAAQYF.

Notes on this clone: This CDR3 is also generated by other DNA sequences in the sample. The chain links TRBV18 to TRBJ1-3; D is unclear. V was clipped by 2 bases and J by 0 bases, with 2 bases between them. The germline V gene has CDR1 KGHSH and CDR2 LQKENI. This CDR3 region has 13 residues. This chain's CDR3 is CASSPTSGNTIYF. CDR3 sequence (DNA): TGTGCCAGCTCACCAACCTCTGGAAACACCATATATTTT.

The V call is TRBV27, the J call TRBJ1-1; D may be TRBD1 (5 bases). V dropped 6 bases and J dropped 5 bases, with 16 bases sitting between them. Germline CDR1 is MNHEY and CDR2 is SMNVEV (reference sequence). This CDR3 contains 14 residues. The CDR3: CASRQTARKTEAFF. In nucleotides, the CDR3 is TGTGCCAGCAGGCAGACAGCTCGGAAAACTGAAGCTTTCTTT.